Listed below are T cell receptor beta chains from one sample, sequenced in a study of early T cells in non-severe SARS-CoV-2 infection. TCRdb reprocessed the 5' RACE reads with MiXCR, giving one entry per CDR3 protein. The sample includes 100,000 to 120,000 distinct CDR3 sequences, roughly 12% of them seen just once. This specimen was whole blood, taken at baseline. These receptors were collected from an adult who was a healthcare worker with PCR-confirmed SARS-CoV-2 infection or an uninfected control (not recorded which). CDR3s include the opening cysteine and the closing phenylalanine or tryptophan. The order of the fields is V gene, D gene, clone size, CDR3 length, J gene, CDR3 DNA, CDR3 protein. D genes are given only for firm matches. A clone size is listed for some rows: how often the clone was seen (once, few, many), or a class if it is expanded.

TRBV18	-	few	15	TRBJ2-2	TGTGCCAGCTCACCAAGGACAGCGAACACCGGGGAGCTGTTTTTT	CASSPRTANTGELFF
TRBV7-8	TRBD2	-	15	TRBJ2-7	TGTGCCAGCAGCTTAGCCGTAGCGGGAGTGCGGGAGCAGTACTTC	CASSLAVAGVREQYF
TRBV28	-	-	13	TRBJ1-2	TGTGCCAGCAGTTTACGCAGTAACTATGGCTACACCTTC	CASSLRSNYGYTF
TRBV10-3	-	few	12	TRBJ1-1	TGTGCCATCAGTGTGGGGGCCACTGAAGCTTTCTTT	CAISVGATEAFF
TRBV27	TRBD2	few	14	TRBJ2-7	TGTGCCAGCAGTTTCGGCGGGAGATACTACGAGCAGTACTTC	CASSFGGRYYEQYF
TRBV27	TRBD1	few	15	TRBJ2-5	TGTGCCAGCAGTTTACGGGACAGGGGAACAGAGACCCAGTACTTC	CASSLRDRGTETQYF
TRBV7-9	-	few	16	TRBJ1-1	TGTGCCAGCAGCTTACCCCAGGCAGGGAAAAACACTGAAGCTTTCTTT	CASSLPQAGKNTEAFF
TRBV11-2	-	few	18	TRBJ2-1	TGTGCCAGCAGCCCCCCATTTAGGACAGGAGGGTCCTACAATGAGCAGTTCTTC	CASSPPFRTGGSYNEQFF
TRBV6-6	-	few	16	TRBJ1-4	TGTGCTACGTCACCCTATTCCGGGACAAATAATGAAAAACTGTTTTTT	CATSPYSGTNNEKLFF
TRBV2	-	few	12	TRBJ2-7	TGTGCCAGCAACGGACCCGGCTGGGAGCAGTACTTC	CASNGPGWEQYF
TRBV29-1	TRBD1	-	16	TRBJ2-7	TGCAGCGTTGAAGGCGCAAGGACAGGGGGCTATGGCGAGCAGTACTTC	CSVEGARTGGYGEQYF
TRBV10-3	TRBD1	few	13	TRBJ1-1	TGTGCCATCGAGGACAGGAAGAACACTGAAGCTTTCTTT	CAIEDRKNTEAFF
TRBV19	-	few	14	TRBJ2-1	TGTGCCAGTAGTATTGTTTCGGCCAGGAATGAGCAGTTCTTC	CASSIVSARNEQFF
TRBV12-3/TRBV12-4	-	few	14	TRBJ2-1	TGTACCAGCCGAGGGCAGGGGATGAAGAATGAGCAGTTCTTC	CTSRGQGMKNEQFF
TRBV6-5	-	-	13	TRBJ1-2	TGTGCCAGCAGATTGACAGCCCATGGAGGCTACACCTTC	CASRLTAHGGYTF
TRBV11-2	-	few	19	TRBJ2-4	TGTGCCAGCAGCTTAGTCGTTGCGGTGGGAGGACAGGGAGGGAACATTCAGTACTTC	CASSLVVAVGGQGGNIQYF
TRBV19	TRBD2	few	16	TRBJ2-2	TGTGCCAGTAGCGATGCGAGCGGGGAAAACACCGGGGAGCTGTTTTTT	CASSDASGENTGELFF
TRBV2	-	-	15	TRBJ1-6	TGTGCCAGCAGTGAAGCGGGACTGCTCAATTCACCCCTCCACTTT	CASSEAGLLNSPLHF
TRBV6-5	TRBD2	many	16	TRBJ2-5	TGTGCCAGCAGTCTGCTAGCGGGGGTTTTACAAGAGACCCAGTACTTC	CASSLLAGVLQETQYF
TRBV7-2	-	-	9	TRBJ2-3	TGTGTAACGGCAGATACGCAGTATTTT	CVTADTQYF
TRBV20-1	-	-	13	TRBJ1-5	TGCAGTGCTAGTTCGGACATCAATCAGCCCCAGCATTTT	CSASSDINQPQHF
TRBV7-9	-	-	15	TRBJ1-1	TGTGCCAGCAGCTTAAGGCAGGGACAGAACACTGAAGCTTTCTTT	CASSLRQGQNTEAFF